This TCR beta chain was documented in a study of blood T cell repertoires in COVID-19. Turning to the study itself: PBMCs, B-cell-depleted T cells, or T cells provided the cDNA or gDNA that made up the material.

The CDR3 consists of 16 residues. The germline gives CDR1 SEHNR, CDR2 FQNEAQ (reference sequence). Losses at the gene ends were 3 bases for V and 0 bases for J; bases not matched to a gene: 4. The assay was immunoSEQ multiplex PCR, and TCRdb's table has in-frame clones only and misses some. The sample includes 97,000 or so clones, 82% of them seen just once. Source material: peripheral blood. The TCR originated in a man older than 75 with acute or convalescent COVID-19. The J gene is TRBJ2-4, the V gene TRBV7-9; 8 bases are a match to TRBD1. The CDR3 loop is CASSFGQGVAKNIQYF. CDR3 nucleotides: TGTGCCAGCAGCTTTGGACAGGGTGTAGCCAAAAACATTCAGTACTTC.